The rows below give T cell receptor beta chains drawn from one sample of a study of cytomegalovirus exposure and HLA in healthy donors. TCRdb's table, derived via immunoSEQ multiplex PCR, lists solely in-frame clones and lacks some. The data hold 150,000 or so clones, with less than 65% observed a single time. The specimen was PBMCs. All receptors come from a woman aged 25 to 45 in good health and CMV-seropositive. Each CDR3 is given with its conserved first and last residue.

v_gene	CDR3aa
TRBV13	CASSYPTGTGANVLTF
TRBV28	CASRTDGIAGGISGANVLTF
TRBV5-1	CASSLSGGGTEAFF
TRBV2	CASNRATQETQYF
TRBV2	CASSPDRSSIVPQHF
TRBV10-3	CAISENLYGYTF
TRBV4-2	CASSQEGRQESLLGHEQFF
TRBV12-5	CASGSTPDGSAVGKGQFF
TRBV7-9	CASSFGRAFNSPLHF
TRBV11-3	CASSSLQGALCSPLHF
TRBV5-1	CASSFGGTGRTGELFF
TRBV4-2	CASSQDDRAGVGYEQYF
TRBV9	CASSRRGANVLTF
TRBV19	CASSIWTGDWGEQYF
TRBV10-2	CASRVGPSGGELFF
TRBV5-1	CASSLGQNNQPQHF
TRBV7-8	CASSLAGQGTDTQYF
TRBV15	CATSRDRINYGYTF
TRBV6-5	CASSRATGVNEKLFF
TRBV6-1	CASSRAGGPYNEQFF
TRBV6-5	CASSYSRQLDSYEQYF
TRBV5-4	CASSSSRQIGDTQYF
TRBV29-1	CSVLGGDQETQYF
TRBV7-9	CASSYMGQAYEQYF